Included here is one T cell receptor (beta chain) sequence, with context. The data were taken from a study of blood T cell repertoires in COVID-19. Overall study context: COVID-19 samples collected from the United States, Italy and Spain covered acute and convalescent phases. PBMCs, B-cell-depleted T cells, or T cells were the source of the cDNA or gDNA that made up the material.

In the authors' workflow: The authors estimated nucleated cell counts from reference gene primer amplification. Here immunoSEQ multiplex PCR was the method, and the copy in TCRdb shows in-frame clones only, minus some. That table is the source of V, J and clone size, and D and trimming were worked out from the DNA. The top ten hold 5% of the sample, which has some 150,000 clones, more than 70% seen once. Germline CDR1 and CDR2: MNHEY and SMNVEV (reference sequence). Between the trimmed V and J ends, which lost 3 bases and 7 bases, there was a span of 10 bases. This CDR3 has 13 residues. This chain connects TRBV27 to TRBJ2-1; D unclear. This receptor was obtained from a woman aged 45-59 years with acute or convalescent COVID-19. Sequences were obtained from peripheral blood. As DNA, the CDR3 is TGTGCCAGCAGTTTGGCTAGATCGAATGAGCAGTTCTTC. Its translation is CASSLARSNEQFF.